Below are 3 T cell receptor beta chains sequenced from a single sample in a study of blood T cell repertoires in COVID-19. Measured with immunoSEQ multiplex PCR; TCRdb has only the in-frame clones, and not every one. The sample contains 150,000 to 200,000 clones, around 85% of which appear only once. What was sequenced was peripheral blood. The receptors shown here come from a man in his 70s with active or convalescent COVID-19.

The rearrangement uses TRBV19 and TRBJ1-5; 9 bases map to TRBD1. The germline CDR1 and CDR2 sequences are LNHDA and SQIVND (reference sequence). Unmatched junction bases numbered 7, after V lost 5 bases and J lost 11 bases. CDR3 length: 13 residues. CDR3 residues: CASSSGTGWAQHF. In nucleotides, the CDR3 is TGTGCCAGTAGTTCCGGGACAGGGTGGGCCCAGCATTTT.

The J gene is TRBJ1-5, the V gene TRBV28; 7 nucleotides line up with TRBD1. The length of the CDR3 is 14 residues. The germline CDR1 and CDR2 sequences are MDHEN and SYDVKM. The J segment lost 4 bases and the V segment lost 3 bases, leaving 3 bases of the junction unmatched. CDR3 amino acids: CASSFGRGNQPQHF. The DNA of the CDR3 is TGTGCCAGCAGTTTCGGCAGGGGGAATCAGCCCCAGCATTTT.

This clone came up once. The chain has TRBV12-3 or TRBV12-4 and TRBJ1-2; 9 nucleotides align to TRBD1. After removal of 6 bases from V and 11 bases from J, the junction contained 7 bases not matched to a gene. The length of the CDR3 is 12 residues. The DNA for the CDR3 is TGTGCCAGCAGCTGGGGGACAGGGCCGTACACCTTC. This gives the protein CASSWGTGPYTF.